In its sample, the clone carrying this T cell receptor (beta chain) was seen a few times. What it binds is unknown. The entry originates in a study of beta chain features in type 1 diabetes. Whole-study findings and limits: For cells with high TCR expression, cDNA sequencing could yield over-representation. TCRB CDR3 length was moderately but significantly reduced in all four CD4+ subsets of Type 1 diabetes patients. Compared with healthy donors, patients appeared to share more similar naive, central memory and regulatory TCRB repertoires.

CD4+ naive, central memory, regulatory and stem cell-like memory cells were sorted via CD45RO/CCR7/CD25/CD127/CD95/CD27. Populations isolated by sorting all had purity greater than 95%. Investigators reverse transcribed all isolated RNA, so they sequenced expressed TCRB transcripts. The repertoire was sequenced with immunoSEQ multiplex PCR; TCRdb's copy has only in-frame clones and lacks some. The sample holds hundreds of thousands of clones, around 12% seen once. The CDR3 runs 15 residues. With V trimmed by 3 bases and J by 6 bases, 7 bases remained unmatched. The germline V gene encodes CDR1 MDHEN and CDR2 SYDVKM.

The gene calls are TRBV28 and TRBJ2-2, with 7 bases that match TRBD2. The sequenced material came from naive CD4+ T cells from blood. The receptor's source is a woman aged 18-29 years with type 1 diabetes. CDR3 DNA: TGTGCCAGCAGTTTGGGAGGGGTCCTATCCGGGGAGCTGTTTTTT. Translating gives CASSLGGVLSGELFF.